The rows below give T cell receptor beta chains drawn from one sample of a study of OX40 agonist ivuxolimab in advanced cancers. Sequencing was performed with immunoSEQ multiplex PCR; in TCRdb, only in-frame clones are kept and a portion is missing. The data show under 60,000 clones, with roughly 80% seen just once and roughly 3.9% held by the top ten. Specimen: CD4+ or CD8+ T cells sorted from blood, collected in a trial of the OX40 agonist ivuxolimab. These TCRs come from an adult with an advanced solid tumor such as melanoma, head and neck, liver or kidney cancer. CDR3s include the opening cysteine and the closing phenylalanine or tryptophan. A D gene is named only where the DNA matches it firmly.

>TRBJ2-3|TRBV27|NA
TGTGCCAGCAGTTACGGGGGACAGCTATCTACGGCTTCGCAGTATTTT
CASSYGGQLSTASQYF
>TRBJ2-6|TRBV7-2|TRBD1
TGTGCCAGCAGCCCCCGACAGGGGACAAACTCTGGGGCCAACGTCCTGACTTTC
CASSPRQGTNSGANVLTF
>TRBJ1-2|TRBV30|NA
TGTGCCTGGAGGACCGTGACCAGAGTTTATGGCTACACCTTC
CAWRTVTRVYGYTF
>TRBJ2-3|TRBV18|NA
TGTGCCAGCTCACCGAGCGGGAGCACAGATACGCAGTATTTT
CASSPSGSTDTQYF
>TRBJ2-7|TRBV6-5|TRBD2
TGTGCCAGGCGGGAGATCTACGAGCAGTACTTC
CARREIYEQYF
>TRBJ1-5|TRBV6-6|NA
TGTGCCAGCAGTACAAGGATGGTGGCCGATCAGCCCCAGCATTTT
CASSTRMVADQPQHF
>TRBJ2-2|TRBV2|TRBD2
TGTGCCAGCAGCGCGACTAGCGCGTCGAACACCGGGGAGCTGTTTTTT
CASSATSASNTGELFF
>TRBJ2-5|TRBV4-2|NA
TGTGCCAGCAGCCAAGATGAGGAAACCGGTGGGACCCAGTACTTC
CASSQDEETGGTQYF
>TRBJ2-7|TRBV18|NA
TGTGCCAGCTCTCCTTCCTCGACTTCCTACGAGCAGTACTTC
CASSPSSTSYEQYF
>TRBJ1-5|TRBV7-9|NA
TGTGCCAGCAGCTTTTCAGATAGCAATCAGCCCCAGCATTTT
CASSFSDSNQPQHF
>TRBJ2-5|TRBV18|NA
TGTGCCAGCTCACAAACTGGAAAAGAGACCCAGTACTTC
CASSQTGKETQYF
>TRBJ2-3|TRBV28|NA
TGTGCCAGCAGTGTGGGAGGGGGCACGAATACGCAGTATTTT
CASSVGGGTNTQYF
>TRBJ2-5|TRBV5-1|TRBD1
TGCGCCAGCAGCTGGAGGACAGGGGGCGAAGAGACCCAGTACTTC
CASSWRTGGEETQYF
>TRBJ2-5|TRBV4-3|TRBD2
TGCGCCAGCAGCCGGCGGGAGGGAGAGACCCAGTACTTC
CASSRREGETQYF
>TRBJ1-5|TRBV6-1|NA
TGTGCCAGTACTTTCACTAGCCAGGGGAATCAGCCCCAGCATTTT
CASTFTSQGNQPQHF
>TRBJ2-3|TRBV28|NA
TGTGCCAGCAGCCCCGGTCAGGGGACAGATACGCAGTATTTT
CASSPGQGTDTQYF